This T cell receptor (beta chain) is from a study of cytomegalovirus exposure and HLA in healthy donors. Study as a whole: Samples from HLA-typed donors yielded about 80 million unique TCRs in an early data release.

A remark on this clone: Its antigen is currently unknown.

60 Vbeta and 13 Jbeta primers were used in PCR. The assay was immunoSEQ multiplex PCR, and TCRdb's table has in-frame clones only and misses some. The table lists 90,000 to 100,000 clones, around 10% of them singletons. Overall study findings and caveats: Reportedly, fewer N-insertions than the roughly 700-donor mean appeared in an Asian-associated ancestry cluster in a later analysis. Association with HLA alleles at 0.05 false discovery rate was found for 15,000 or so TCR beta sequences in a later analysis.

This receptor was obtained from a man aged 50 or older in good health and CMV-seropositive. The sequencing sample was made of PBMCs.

CDR3 region: CASSPERDNQPQHF. The CDR3 DNA sequence: TGTGCCAGCTCACCTGAGCGGGACAATCAGCCCCAGCATTTT. The chain employs TRBV18 and TRBJ1-5; the D is unclear. The CDR3 sequence is 14 residues long. The V end was cut by 3 bases, the J end by 3 bases, with 9 bases between. Germline lookup yields CDR1 KGHSH and CDR2 LQKENI.